This TCR beta chain was sequenced in a study of blood T cell repertoires in COVID-19. Study-wide background: Samples representing acute and convalescent COVID-19 were sourced from the United States, Italy and Spain. Sample material is recorded as cDNA or gDNA derived from T cells, B-cell-depleted T cells, or PBMCs.

In the study's own analysis: Reference gene primer amplification gave estimated nucleated cell counts. The assay was immunoSEQ multiplex PCR, and TCRdb's table has in-frame clones only and misses some. That table supplies the V and J calls and clone size; D and trimming were determined from the DNA. This table has approximately 220,000 clones, around 85% appearing once. The sample holds a few counts of this clone. The clonotype originates from a man aged 40-55 years with acute or convalescent COVID-19. The sequenced material came from peripheral blood.

The CDR3 nucleotides read TGTGCCAGCAGCCCTCCGGCTAGCCCAAGCAATGAGCAGTTCTTC. Its translation is CASSPPASPSNEQFF. The chain is built from TRBV7-9 and TRBJ2-1, with D possibly matching TRBD2 (5 bases). Germline values: CDR1 SEHNR, CDR2 FQNEAQ (reference sequence). This CDR3 has 15 amino acids. V lost 5 bases, J lost 6 bases, and 17 bases lay in between.